In this sample, the clone carrying this TCR beta chain turned up a few times. These data belong to a study of T-cell reconstitution after alpha-beta-depleted transplantation in children. The CDR3 is 14 amino acids. Trimming pared 3 bases from V and 2 bases from J, leaving 11 bases between. Germline V gene sequence: CDR1 DFQATT, CDR2 SNEGSKA (reference sequence). Construction of the TCRbeta library involved unique molecular identifiers. One entry per CDR3 protein results from TCRdb running MiXCR on the PCR reads. The sample has about 610,000 distinct CDR3 sequences; over 9.5% are singletons. The material was PBMCs from the stem cell graft donor, obtained from the stem cell graft. This receptor was obtained from a human donor who donated a stem cell graft to a child with acute myeloid leukemia. The chain has TRBV20-1 and TRBJ1-5; D possibly corresponds to TRBD1 (5 bases). CDR3 sequence (DNA): TGCAGTGCTAGGTCAGGGTCGGGCAATCAGCCCCAGCATTTT. It is translated as CSARSGSGNQPQHF.